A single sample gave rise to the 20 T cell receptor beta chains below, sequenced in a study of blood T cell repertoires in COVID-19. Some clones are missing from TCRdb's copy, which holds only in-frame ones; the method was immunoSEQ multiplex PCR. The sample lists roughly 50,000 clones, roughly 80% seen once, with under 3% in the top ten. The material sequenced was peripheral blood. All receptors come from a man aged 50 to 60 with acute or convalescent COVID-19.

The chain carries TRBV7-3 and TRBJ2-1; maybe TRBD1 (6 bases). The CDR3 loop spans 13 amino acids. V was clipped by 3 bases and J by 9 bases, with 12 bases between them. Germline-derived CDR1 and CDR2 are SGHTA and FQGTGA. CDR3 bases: TGTGCCAGCAGCTTGATACAGGGCAGTGAGCAGTTCTTC. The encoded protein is CASSLIQGSEQFF.

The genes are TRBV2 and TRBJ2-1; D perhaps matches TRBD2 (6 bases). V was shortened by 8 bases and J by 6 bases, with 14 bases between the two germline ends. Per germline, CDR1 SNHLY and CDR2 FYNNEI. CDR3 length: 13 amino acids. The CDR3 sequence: CASGRWVGNEQFF. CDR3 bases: TGTGCCAGCGGGAGGTGGGTAGGCAATGAGCAGTTCTTC.

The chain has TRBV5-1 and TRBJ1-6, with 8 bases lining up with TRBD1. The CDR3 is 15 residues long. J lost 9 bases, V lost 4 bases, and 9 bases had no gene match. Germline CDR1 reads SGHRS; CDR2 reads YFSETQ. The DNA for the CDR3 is TGCGCCAGCAGCACCGGACAGGGCGCTTCTTCACCCCTCCACTTT. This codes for CASSTGQGASSPLHF.

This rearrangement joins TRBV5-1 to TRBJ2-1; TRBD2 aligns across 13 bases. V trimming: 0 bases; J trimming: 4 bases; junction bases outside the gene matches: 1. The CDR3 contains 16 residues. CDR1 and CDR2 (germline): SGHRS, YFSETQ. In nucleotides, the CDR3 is TGCGCCAGCAGCTTGGTGACTAGCGGGGGGTACAATGAGCAGTTCTTC. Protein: CASSLVTSGGYNEQFF.

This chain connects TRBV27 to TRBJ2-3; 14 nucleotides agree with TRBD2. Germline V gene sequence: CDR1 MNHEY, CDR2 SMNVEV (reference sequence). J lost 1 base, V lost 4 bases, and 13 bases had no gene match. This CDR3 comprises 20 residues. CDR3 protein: CASSSGLAGELYLGTDTQYF. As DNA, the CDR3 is TGTGCCAGCAGTTCGGGACTAGCGGGAGAGCTGTATTTAGGCACAGATACGCAGTATTTT.

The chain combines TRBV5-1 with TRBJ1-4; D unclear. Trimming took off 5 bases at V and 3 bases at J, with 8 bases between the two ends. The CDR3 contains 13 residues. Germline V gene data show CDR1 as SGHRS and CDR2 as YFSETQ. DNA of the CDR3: TGCGCCAGCAGATCGTACTCTAATGAAAAACTGTTTTTT. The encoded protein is CASRSYSNEKLFF.

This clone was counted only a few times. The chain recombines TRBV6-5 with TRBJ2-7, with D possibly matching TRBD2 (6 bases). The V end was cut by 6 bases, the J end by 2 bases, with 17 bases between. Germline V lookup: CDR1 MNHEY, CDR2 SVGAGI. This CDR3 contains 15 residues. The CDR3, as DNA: TGTGCCAGCAGCTCGCCGGGAGTTGGAACCTACGAGCAGTACTTC. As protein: CASSSPGVGTYEQYF.

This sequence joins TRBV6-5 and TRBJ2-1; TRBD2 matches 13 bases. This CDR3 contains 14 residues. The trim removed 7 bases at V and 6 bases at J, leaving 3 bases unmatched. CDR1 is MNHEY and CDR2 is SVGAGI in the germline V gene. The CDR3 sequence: CASTRTSGSNEQFF. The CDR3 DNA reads TGTGCCAGCACTAGGACTAGCGGGAGCAATGAGCAGTTCTTC.

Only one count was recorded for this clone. This chain's CDR3 is CASSSAFITGTSGYGYTF. CDR3 coding DNA: TGTGCCAGTAGTTCGGCTTTTATAACCGGGACATCGGGCTATGGCTACACCTTC. The chain couples TRBV19 to TRBJ1-2, with a tentative D call TRBD1 (6 bases). This CDR3 region has 18 residues. Per the germline V gene, CDR1 is LNHDA and CDR2 is SQIVND (reference sequence). V was pared by 5 bases and J by 4 bases, with 26 bases between.

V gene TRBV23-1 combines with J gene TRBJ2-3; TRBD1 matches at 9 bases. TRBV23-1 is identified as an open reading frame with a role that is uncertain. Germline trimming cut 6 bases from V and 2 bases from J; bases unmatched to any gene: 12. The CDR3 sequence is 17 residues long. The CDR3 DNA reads TGCGCCAGCAGCCGAAAACGACAGGGGGGTAACACAGATACGCAGTATTTT. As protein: CASSRKRQGGNTDTQYF.

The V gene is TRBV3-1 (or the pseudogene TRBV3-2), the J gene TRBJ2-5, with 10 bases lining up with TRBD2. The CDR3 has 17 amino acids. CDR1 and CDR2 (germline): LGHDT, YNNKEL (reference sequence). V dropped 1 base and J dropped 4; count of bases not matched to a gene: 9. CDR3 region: CASSQGAELAGRETQYF. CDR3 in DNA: TGTGCCAGCAGCCAAGGGGCAGAACTAGCGGGACGAGAGACCCAGTACTTC.

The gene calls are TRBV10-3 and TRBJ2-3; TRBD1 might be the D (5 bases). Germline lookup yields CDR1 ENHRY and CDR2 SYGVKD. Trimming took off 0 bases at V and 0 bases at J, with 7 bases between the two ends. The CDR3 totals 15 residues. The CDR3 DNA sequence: TGTGCCATCAGTGAGTCAGGGGTTAGCACAGATACGCAGTATTTT. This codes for CAISESGVSTDTQYF.

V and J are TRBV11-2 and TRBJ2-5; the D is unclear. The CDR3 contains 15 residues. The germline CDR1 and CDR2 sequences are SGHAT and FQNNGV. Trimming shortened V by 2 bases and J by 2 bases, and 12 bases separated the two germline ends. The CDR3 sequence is CASSLKLLRQETQYF. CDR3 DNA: TGTGCCAGCAGCTTAAAACTCCTAAGACAAGAGACCCAGTACTTC.

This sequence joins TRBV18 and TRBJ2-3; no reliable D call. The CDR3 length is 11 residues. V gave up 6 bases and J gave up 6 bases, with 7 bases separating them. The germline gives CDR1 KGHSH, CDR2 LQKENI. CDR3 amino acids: CASSPADTQYF. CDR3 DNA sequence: TGTGCCAGCTCCCCAGCGGATACGCAGTATTTT.

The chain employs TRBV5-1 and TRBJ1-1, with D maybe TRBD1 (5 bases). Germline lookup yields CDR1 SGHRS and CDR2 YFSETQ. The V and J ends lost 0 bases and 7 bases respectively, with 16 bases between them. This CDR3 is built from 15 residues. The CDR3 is CASSLAVSRASEAFF. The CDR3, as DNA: TGCGCCAGCAGCTTGGCAGTCTCCAGGGCAAGTGAAGCTTTCTTT.

The CDR3 DNA reads TGTGCCAGCACGGTTTCGACAGTTAATCAGCCCCAGCATTTT. Translated: CASTVSTVNQPQHF. This chain uses TRBV7-8 with TRBJ1-5, with a tentative D call TRBD1 (5 bases). CDR1 is SGHVS and CDR2 is FQNEAQ in the germline V gene. Trimming stripped 7 bases from V and 4 bases from J, with 14 bases between. CDR3 length equals 14 residues.

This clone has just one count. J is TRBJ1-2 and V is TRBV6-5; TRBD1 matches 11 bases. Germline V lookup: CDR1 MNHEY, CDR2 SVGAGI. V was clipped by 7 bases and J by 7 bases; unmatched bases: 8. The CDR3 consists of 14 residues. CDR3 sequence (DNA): TGTGCCAGCACACGGACAGGGGGCGCGGGTGGCTACACCTTC. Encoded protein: CASTRTGGAGGYTF.

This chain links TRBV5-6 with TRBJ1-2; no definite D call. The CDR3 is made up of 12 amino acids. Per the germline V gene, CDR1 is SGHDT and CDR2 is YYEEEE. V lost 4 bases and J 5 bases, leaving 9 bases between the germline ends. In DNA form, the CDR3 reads TGTGCCAGCAGCCCACTCGGTTATGGCTACACCTTC. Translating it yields CASSPLGYGYTF.

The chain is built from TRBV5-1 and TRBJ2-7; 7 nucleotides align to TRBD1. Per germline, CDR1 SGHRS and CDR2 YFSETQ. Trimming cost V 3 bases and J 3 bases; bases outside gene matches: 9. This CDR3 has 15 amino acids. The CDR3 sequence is CASSSAPGQSYEQYF. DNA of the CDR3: TGCGCCAGCAGCTCGGCACCGGGACAGAGCTACGAGCAGTACTTC.

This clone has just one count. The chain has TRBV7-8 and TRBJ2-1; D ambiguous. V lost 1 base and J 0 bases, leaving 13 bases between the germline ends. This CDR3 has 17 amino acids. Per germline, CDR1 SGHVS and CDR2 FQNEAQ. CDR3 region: CASSLDSHSSSYNEQFF. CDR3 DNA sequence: TGTGCCAGCAGCTTAGATAGCCATTCGAGCTCCTACAATGAGCAGTTCTTC.